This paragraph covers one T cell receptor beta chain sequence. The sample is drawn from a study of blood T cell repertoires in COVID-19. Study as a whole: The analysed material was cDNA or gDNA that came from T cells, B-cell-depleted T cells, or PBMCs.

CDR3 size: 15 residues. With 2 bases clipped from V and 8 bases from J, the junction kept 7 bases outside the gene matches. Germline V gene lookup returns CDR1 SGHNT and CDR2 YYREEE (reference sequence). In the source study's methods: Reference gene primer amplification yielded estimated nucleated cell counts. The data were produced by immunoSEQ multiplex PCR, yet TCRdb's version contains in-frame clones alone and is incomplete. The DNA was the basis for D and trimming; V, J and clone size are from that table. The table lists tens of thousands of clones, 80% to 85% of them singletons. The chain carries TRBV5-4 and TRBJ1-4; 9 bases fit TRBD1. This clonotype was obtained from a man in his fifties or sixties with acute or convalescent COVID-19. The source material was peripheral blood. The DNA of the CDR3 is TGTGCCAGCAGCTTACAACAGGGGGCTGGGGAAAAACTGTTTTTT. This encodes CASSLQQGAGEKLFF.